Listed below are T cell receptor beta chains from one sample, sequenced in a study of T cell changes during pregnancy in multiple sclerosis. Data came from immunoSEQ multiplex PCR; TCRdb stores just in-frame clones and leaves some out. In the table there are tens of thousands of clones, 90% of which are singletons. This material consisted of peripheral blood, taken in the third trimester of pregnancy. The receptors originated from a female donor in good health, enrolled as a control in a pregnancy study. The CDR3 runs from the conserved cysteine through the conserved F or W. A D gene is named only where the DNA matches it firmly. Expanded clones are given a class, and other clones once, few, many or no size at all.

NA | TRBJ1-6 | TRBD1 | TRBV6-1 | TGTGCCAGCAGTGAAGAAACAGGGGCCGGTAATTCACCCCTCCACTTT | CASSEETGAGNSPLHF
once | TRBJ1-2 | NA | TRBV7-8 | TGTGCCAGCAGCTTAGCGAGCGGGATCTTAGGGTATGGCTACACCTTC | CASSLASGILGYGYTF
once | TRBJ1-5 | TRBD1 | TRBV19 | TGTGCCAGTACCGCGACAGGGGGAGGACAGCCCCAGCATTTT | CASTATGGGQPQHF
NA | TRBJ2-1 | NA | TRBV4-1 | TGCGCCAGCAGCCCCCCCGGGGGTGAGCAGTTCTTC | CASSPPGGEQFF
NA | TRBJ2-3 | NA | TRBV7-3 | TGTGCCAGCAGCACAGGAACCTCAGATACGCAGTATTTT | CASSTGTSDTQYF
NA | TRBJ2-2 | NA | TRBV4-2 | TGTGCCAGCAGCCAAGCCACTAGTCTAACCGGGGAGCTGTTTTTT | CASSQATSLTGELFF
NA | TRBJ2-1 | TRBD2 | TRBV2 | TGTGCCAGCGGGTTGATAGCGGGGGGGCCTACCCTATACAATGAGCAGTTCTTC | CASGLIAGGPTLYNEQFF
NA | TRBJ2-1 | TRBD2 | TRBV4-2 | TGTGCCAGCAGCCAAGAAGCGACTAGCCAATACAATGAGCAGTTCTTC | CASSQEATSQYNEQFF
NA | TRBJ1-6 | TRBD1 | TRBV9 | TGTGCCAGCAGCGTAGCCCCGGACAGGGGGCCTCGTGTGAATTCACCCCTCCACTTT | CASSVAPDRGPRVNSPLHF
NA | TRBJ2-2 | NA | TRBV6-6 | TGTGCCAGCAGTTATCGGACCGGGGAGCTGTTTTTT | CASSYRTGELFF
NA | TRBJ2-3 | NA | TRBV29-1 | TGCAGCGTTGAGATCTCGGGAGTAGGAGATACGCAGTATTTT | CSVEISGVGDTQYF
once | TRBJ1-5 | NA | TRBV2 | TGTGCCAGCAGTCGGGCCAGGGCCGGCAATCAGCCCCAGCATTTT | CASSRARAGNQPQHF
NA | TRBJ1-2 | NA | TRBV25-1 | TGTGCCAGCACCCTCCCTGGAGACAACTATGGCTACACCTTC | CASTLPGDNYGYTF
NA | TRBJ1-1 | NA | TRBV5-1 | TGCGCCAGCAGCCTTCAGGAGCAGGGCGGCACTGAAGCTTTCTTT | CASSLQEQGGTEAFF
NA | TRBJ2-7 | TRBD2 | TRBV15 | TGTGCCACCAGCAGCCTAGCGGGGAAAACCTACGAGCAGTACTTC | CATSSLAGKTYEQYF
NA | TRBJ2-1 | TRBD2 | TRBV5-1 | TGCGCCAGCAGCTTGCCTCTGCGGGGGACCCGAACTAACAGCTCCTACAATGAGCAGTTCTTC | CASSLPLRGTRTNSSYNEQFF
once | TRBJ2-1 | TRBD2 | TRBV6-5 | TGTGCCAGCAGTTACTCCGGCGGGGGCAATGAGCAGTTCTTC | CASSYSGGGNEQFF
NA | TRBJ2-7 | TRBD2 | TRBV6-5 | TGTGCCAGCAGGACGCTAGCGGGAGATTCCTACGAGCAGTACTTC | CASRTLAGDSYEQYF
NA | TRBJ2-2 | NA | TRBV7-5 | TGTGCCAGAAGCTTATATAAAACGCCGAGCACCGGGGAGCTGTTTTTT | CARSLYKTPSTGELFF
NA | TRBJ1-1 | NA | TRBV4-1 | TGCGCCAGCAGCCAGCCGGAGAGGAACACTGAAGCTTTCTTT | CASSQPERNTEAFF
NA | TRBJ1-1 | NA | TRBV7-2 | TGTGCCAGCAGCTCCGGGGTCAGAAACACTGAAGCTTTCTTT | CASSSGVRNTEAFF
NA | TRBJ1-1 | TRBD1 | TRBV19 | TGTGCCAGTGGTCGACAGGGTGGATTCACTGAAGCTTTCTTT | CASGRQGGFTEAFF
NA | TRBJ2-7 | TRBD2 | TRBV7-9 | TGTGCCAGCATGGCGGGAGGCTCCTCCTACGAGCAGTACTTC | CASMAGGSSYEQYF
NA | TRBJ2-6 | NA | TRBV6-4 | TGTGCCAGCAGTGAGGGAAATGAGGGCAATTCGGGGGCCAACGTCCTGACTTTC | CASSEGNEGNSGANVLTF
NA | TRBJ1-2 | TRBD1 | TRBV29-1 | TGCAGCGTTGATCAGGGGGCAAAAGCTAACTATGGCTACACCTTC | CSVDQGAKANYGYTF
NA | TRBJ2-6 | NA | TRBV6-4 | TGTGCCAGCAGCGGGAGCTCTGGGGCCAACGTCCTGACTTTC | CASSGSSGANVLTF
NA | TRBJ2-2 | TRBD2 | TRBV6-1 | TGTGCCAGCAGTGACGGACTAGGCGATACCGGGGAGCTGTTTTTT | CASSDGLGDTGELFF
NA | TRBJ1-2 | NA | TRBV5-1 | TGCGCCAGCAGCTACAGACAGAGAGCTAACTATGGCTACACCTTC | CASSYRQRANYGYTF
NA | TRBJ1-1 | NA | TRBV6-5 | TGTGCCAGCAGTTACAGGACAGTTGCAGACACTGAAGCTTTCTTT | CASSYRTVADTEAFF
NA | TRBJ2-5 | TRBD2 | TRBV9 | TGTGCCAGCAGCCCGAGAGTCATGGGGCGGGGGGGCAGAGAGACCCAGTACTTC | CASSPRVMGRGGRETQYF
NA | TRBJ1-1 | NA | TRBV11-2 | TGTGCCAGCAGCTTACAGGGGATCACTGAAGCTTTCTTT | CASSLQGITEAFF
NA | TRBJ1-1 | TRBD1 | TRBV7-3 | TGTGCCAGCAGGGAAGGGCAGGGGGTCACTGAAGCTTTCTTT | CASREGQGVTEAFF
NA | TRBJ1-1 | TRBD1 | TRBV9 | TGTGCCAGCAGCGTAGTGACAGGGTTTTTGAACACTGAAGCTTTCTTT | CASSVVTGFLNTEAFF
NA | TRBJ1-4 | NA | TRBV5-1 | TGCGCCAGCAGCTTGGAAGGCGGGGGGTCGACTAATGAAAAACTGTTTTTT | CASSLEGGGSTNEKLFF
once | TRBJ2-3 | TRBD2 | TRBV7-3 | TGTGCCAGCGGGGTGCGAAGCGGGAGGGTGGGAGATACGCAGTATTTT | CASGVRSGRVGDTQYF
NA | TRBJ2-7 | TRBD1 | TRBV6-1 | TGTGCCAGCAGGGGACAGGGGGCAAGCGCCTACGAGCAGTACTTC | CASRGQGASAYEQYF
NA | TRBJ2-1 | NA | TRBV29-1 | TGCAGCGTTGGGGGCAACTTGGGTGAGCAGTTCTTC | CSVGGNLGEQFF
NA | TRBJ1-2 | TRBD1 | TRBV6-5 | TGTGCCAGCGCACCGGGACAGGAATCCGGTGGCTACACCTTC | CASAPGQESGGYTF
NA | TRBJ1-6 | TRBD1 | TRBV7-2 | TGTGCCAGCAGCTTAGCATGGGACAGGGTAGTGAATTCACCCCTCCACTTT | CASSLAWDRVVNSPLHF
NA | TRBJ2-7 | TRBD1 | TRBV28 | TGTGCCAGCAGTCGCGGACAGGGGAACGAGCAGTACTTC | CASSRGQGNEQYF
NA | TRBJ2-1 | TRBD1 | TRBV29-1 | TGCAGCCCCAGTGGGACAGGGGTTTACAATGAGCAGTTCTTC | CSPSGTGVYNEQFF
few | TRBJ1-6 | TRBD1 | TRBV4-1 | TGCGCCAGCAGCCACGACGGGAGGGACAGGGGACCTTCACCCCTCCACTTT | CASSHDGRDRGPSPLHF
NA | TRBJ1-2 | TRBD1 | TRBV30 | TGTGCCTGGAGTGTACACCAGGGGGCGCTTTTTCGAGGCTACACCTTC | CAWSVHQGALFRGYTF
NA | TRBJ1-1 | NA | TRBV4-1 | TGCGCCAGCAGCCAAAACAGACAGAACACTGAAGCTTTCTTT | CASSQNRQNTEAFF
NA | TRBJ1-5 | NA | TRBV6-1 | TGTGCCAGCAGTGAAACACAGGGCTGGAGCAATCAGCCCCAGCATTTT | CASSETQGWSNQPQHF
once | TRBJ1-1 | NA | TRBV15 | TGTGCCACCAGCAGAGATAAACGCGCCGCGGAAGCTTTCTTT | CATSRDKRAAEAFF
NA | TRBJ2-2 | TRBD2 | TRBV28 | TGTGCCAGCAGTTTACTAGCGGGAGGCGGGGAGCTGTTTTTT | CASSLLAGGGELFF
NA | TRBJ2-7 | TRBD1 | TRBV5-1 | TGCGCCAGCAGCTTCGGGCAGGGGGTCACCTACGAGCAGTACTTC | CASSFGQGVTYEQYF
NA | TRBJ2-3 | NA | TRBV19 | TGTGCCAGTAGTCTGGGGCTGACAGATACGCAGTATTTT | CASSLGLTDTQYF
NA | TRBJ1-5 | NA | TRBV6-1 | TGTGCCAGCATCAAAGAGGCAGGGAGGGGTCAGCCCCAGCATTTT | CASIKEAGRGQPQHF
NA | TRBJ2-5 | NA | TRBV7-9 | TGTGCCAGCAGCTTAGTGCCAGTTGAGACCCAGTACTTC | CASSLVPVETQYF
NA | TRBJ1-2 | NA | TRBV5-1 | TGCGCCAGCAGCTTGGGACAGCCCATTGTCTATGGCTACACCTTC | CASSLGQPIVYGYTF
NA | TRBJ2-3 | NA | TRBV18 | TGTGCCAGCTCACCCAAGGGAGGCACAGATACGCAGTATTTT | CASSPKGGTDTQYF
few | TRBJ2-1 | TRBD1 | TRBV7-2 | TGTGCCAGCAGCTTTCCCGGGACAGGGGACTTGACCTACAATGAGCAGTTCTTC | CASSFPGTGDLTYNEQFF
NA | TRBJ1-1 | NA | TRBV19 | TGTGCCAGTAGTTTGGGGGGGGGCACTGAAGCTTTCTTT | CASSLGGGTEAFF